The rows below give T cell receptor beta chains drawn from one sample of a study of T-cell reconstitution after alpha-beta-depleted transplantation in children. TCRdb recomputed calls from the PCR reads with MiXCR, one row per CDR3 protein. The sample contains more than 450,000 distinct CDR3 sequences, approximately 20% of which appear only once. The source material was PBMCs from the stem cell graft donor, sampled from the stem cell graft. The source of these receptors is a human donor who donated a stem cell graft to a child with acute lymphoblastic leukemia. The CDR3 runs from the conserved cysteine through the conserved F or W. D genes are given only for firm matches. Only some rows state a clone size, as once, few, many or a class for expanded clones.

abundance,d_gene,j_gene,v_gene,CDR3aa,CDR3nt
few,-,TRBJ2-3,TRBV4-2,CASSQEQGRPDTQYF,TGTGCCAGCAGCCAAGAGCAGGGACGGCCAGATACGCAGTATTTT
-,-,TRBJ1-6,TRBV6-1,CASSWAPSSYNSPLHF,TGTGCCAGTTCCTGGGCCCCTAGCTCCTATAATTCACCCCTCCACTTT
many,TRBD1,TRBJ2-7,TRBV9,CASSVDGQGWEQYF,TGTGCCAGCAGCGTAGATGGACAGGGGTGGGAGCAGTACTTC
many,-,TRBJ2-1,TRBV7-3,CASRGTGTGFYNEQFF,TGTGCCAGCAGGGGAACCGGGACTGGCTTTTACAATGAGCAGTTCTTC
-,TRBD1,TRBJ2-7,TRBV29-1,CSATGQDTYEQYF,TGCAGCGCAACCGGACAGGACACCTACGAGCAGTACTTC
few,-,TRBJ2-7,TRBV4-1,CASSRTGPGYEQYF,TGCGCCAGCAGCAGGACCGGGCCAGGGTACGAGCAGTACTTC
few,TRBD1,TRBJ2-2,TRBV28,CASKTGGTGELFF,TGTGCCAGCAAAACAGGGGGGACCGGGGAGCTGTTTTTT
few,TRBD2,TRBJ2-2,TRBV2,CASRGLVTGELFF,TGTGCCAGCAGGGGACTAGTCACCGGGGAGCTGTTTTTT
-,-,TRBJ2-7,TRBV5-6,CASSLVEPSYEQYF,TGTGCCAGCAGCTTGGTGGAGCCCTCCTACGAGCAGTACTTC
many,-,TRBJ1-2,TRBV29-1,CSVGGSVPTNFGYTF,TGCAGCGTTGGTGGGTCAGTGCCCACCAACTTTGGCTACACCTTC
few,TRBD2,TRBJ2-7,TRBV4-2,CASSQDPSGNEQYF,TGTGCCAGCAGCCAAGATCCTAGCGGGAACGAGCAGTACTTC
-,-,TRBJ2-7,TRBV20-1,CSAPEFNLNEQYF,TGCAGTGCTCCGGAGTTCAACCTGAACGAGCAGTACTTC
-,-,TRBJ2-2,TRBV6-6,CASSPPRAGELFF,TGTGCCAGCAGTCCCCCGCGGGCCGGGGAGCTGTTTTTT
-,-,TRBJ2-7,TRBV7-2,CASIKQGRPYEQYF,TGTGCCAGCATCAAACAGGGCCGACCCTACGAGCAGTACTTC
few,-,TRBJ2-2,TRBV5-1,CASSLDRVGGELFF,TGCGCCAGCAGCTTGGATAGGGTTGGCGGGGAGCTGTTTTTT
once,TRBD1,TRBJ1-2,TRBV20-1,CSARAGTGGSSYGYTF,TGCAGTGCTAGAGCCGGGACAGGGGGCTCTAGCTATGGCTACACCTTC
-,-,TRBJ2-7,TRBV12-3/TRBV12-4,CASSLVYSYEQYF,TGTGCCAGCAGTTTAGTCTACTCCTACGAGCAGTACTTC
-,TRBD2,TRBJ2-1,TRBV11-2,CASTSGLADYNEQFF,TGTGCCAGCACCTCGGGACTAGCAGATTACAATGAGCAGTTCTTC
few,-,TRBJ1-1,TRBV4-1,CASSQGLGSTEAFF,TGCGCCAGCAGCCAAGGCCTGGGTAGCACTGAAGCTTTCTTT
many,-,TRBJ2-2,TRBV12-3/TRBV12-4,CASSRTGELFF,TGTGCCAGCAGCCGAACCGGGGAGCTGTTTTTT
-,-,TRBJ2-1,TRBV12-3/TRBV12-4,CASHRGPYNEQFF,TGTGCCAGTCACCGGGGGCCCTACAATGAGCAGTTCTTC
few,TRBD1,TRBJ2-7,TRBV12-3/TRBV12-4,CASADRSSYEQYF,TGTGCCAGCGCGGACAGGAGCTCCTACGAGCAGTACTTC
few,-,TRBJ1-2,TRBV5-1,CASSHQLLRQAYGYTF,TGCGCCAGCAGCCACCAACTTTTGCGACAGGCCTATGGCTACACCTTC
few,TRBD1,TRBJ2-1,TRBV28,CASTHGMGQGAHNEQFF,TGTGCCAGCACCCATGGTATGGGACAGGGGGCTCACAATGAGCAGTTCTTC
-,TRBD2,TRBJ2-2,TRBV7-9,CASSPPLAGTNTGELFF,TGTGCCAGCAGCCCTCCACTAGCGGGGACGAACACCGGGGAGCTGTTTTTT
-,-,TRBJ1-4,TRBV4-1,CASSHIGPTNEKLFF,TGCGCCAGCAGCCATATAGGACCAACTAATGAAAAACTGTTTTTT
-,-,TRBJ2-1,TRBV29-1,CSAEGRRNEQFF,TGCAGCGCGGAGGGGAGGAGGAATGAGCAGTTCTTC
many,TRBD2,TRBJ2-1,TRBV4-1,CASSQTTHLAGGWGYNEQFF,TGCGCCAGCAGCCAAACAACTCACCTAGCGGGAGGGTGGGGTTACAATGAGCAGTTCTTC
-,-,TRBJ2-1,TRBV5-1,CASSPYEGPNEQFF,TGCGCCAGCAGCCCTTACGAGGGGCCCAATGAGCAGTTCTTC
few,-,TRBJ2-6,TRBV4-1,CASSQDLGSGANVLTF,TGCGCCAGCAGCCAAGATTTGGGCTCTGGGGCCAACGTCCTGACTTTC
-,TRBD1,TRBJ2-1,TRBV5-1,CASSLRQGSLHEQFF,TGCGCCAGCAGCTTACGACAGGGAAGTTTACATGAGCAGTTCTTC
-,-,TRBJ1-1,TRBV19,CASMTGWAIINTEAFF,TGTGCCAGTATGACAGGTTGGGCAATAATAAACACTGAAGCTTTCTTT
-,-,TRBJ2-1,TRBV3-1,CASSQVVVRNEQFF,TGTGCCAGCAGCCAAGTTGTGGTGAGGAATGAGCAGTTCTTC
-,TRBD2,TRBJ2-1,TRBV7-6,CASSLARTGGMDEQFF,TGTGCCAGCAGCTTAGCTCGAACGGGAGGGATGGATGAGCAGTTCTTC
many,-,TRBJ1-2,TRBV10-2,CALDIENYGYTF,TGCGCCCTGGATATAGAAAACTATGGCTACACCTTC
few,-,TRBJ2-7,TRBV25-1,CASSELDRPYEQYF,TGTGCCAGCAGTGAATTGGACAGACCCTACGAGCAGTACTTC
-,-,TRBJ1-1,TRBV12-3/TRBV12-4,CASNPGQLNTEAFF,TGTGCCAGCAATCCTGGGCAGCTGAACACTGAAGCTTTCTTT
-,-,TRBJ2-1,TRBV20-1,CSASQGLYNEQFF,TGCAGTGCTAGTCAGGGGCTCTACAATGAGCAGTTCTTC
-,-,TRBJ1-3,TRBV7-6,CASSSDAGVSGNTIYF,TGTGCCAGCAGCTCGGACGCGGGGGTCTCTGGAAACACCATATATTTT
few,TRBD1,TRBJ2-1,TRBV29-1,CSGRPGTAHYNEQFF,TGCAGCGGAAGGCCCGGGACAGCCCATTACAATGAGCAGTTCTTC
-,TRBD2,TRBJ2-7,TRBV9,CASSVAGGSREQYF,TGTGCCAGCAGCGTAGCGGGAGGTTCCCGCGAGCAGTACTTC
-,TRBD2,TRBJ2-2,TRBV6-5,CASSYGLAGGRPNTGEPFF,TGTGCCAGCAGTTACGGACTAGCGGGAGGGCGACCGAACACCGGGGAGCCGTTTTTT
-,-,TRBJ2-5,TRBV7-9,CASSLTVGALETQYF,TGTGCCAGCAGCTTAACCGTCGGGGCATTGGAGACCCAGTACTTC
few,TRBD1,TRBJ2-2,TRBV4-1,CASSQGQGGIYRELFF,TGCGCCAGCAGCCAAGGACAGGGGGGGATTTACCGGGAGCTGTTTTTT
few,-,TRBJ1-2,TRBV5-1,CASSLAIRDIRSYTF,TGCGCCAGCAGCTTGGCCATCAGGGATATTAGGAGCTACACCTTC
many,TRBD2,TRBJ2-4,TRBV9,CASSVAGGPRNIQYF,TGTGCCAGCAGTGTAGCGGGAGGGCCGCGGAACATTCAGTACTTC
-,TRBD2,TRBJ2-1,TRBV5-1,CASSRISGRSYNEQFF,TGCGCCAGCAGCAGAATTAGCGGGAGGAGTTACAATGAGCAGTTCTTC